Reported below is one TCR beta chain. As yet, its antigen is unknown. This may stem from a read error, because a much larger clone lies one nucleotide away. These data originate in a study of CD8 T cells in ankylosing spondylitis. Findings and caveats of the study: Disease-linked clones were reportedly significantly enriched in matched ankylosing spondylitis synovial fluid. What appeared characteristic of ankylosing spondylitis blood was a TCR beta motif of eight or nine highly homologous variants. Clones linked to disease, bearing a CD8+ phenotype, were relatively rare in peripheral blood.

CDR1 and CDR2 (germline): SGHNT, YYREEE (reference sequence). This CDR3 is 13 amino acids long. V was clipped by 1 base and J by 4 bases, with 8 bases between them. Each CDR3 protein gets one entry after TCRdb re-called the 5' RACE reads with MiXCR. The table includes about 750,000 distinct CDR3 sequences, 15% to 20% detected once. The source is a male donor with ankylosing spondylitis. The V gene is TRBV5-4, the J gene TRBJ1-2; the D is unclear. Sequencing used blood, either unsorted or a sorted T cell fraction (not recorded which). Written as DNA, the CDR3 is TGTGCCAGCAGCTTGCCCGCGGGCTATGGCTACACCTTC. Translated: CASSLPAGYGYTF.